This entry lists 30 T cell receptor beta chains sequenced from one sample in a study of vaccination and CD4 T cells after COVID-19. Cultured CD4+ T cell DNA underwent sequencing with the Oncomine TCR Beta short-read assay. TCRdb processed the PCR reads anew with MiXCR; each CDR3 protein has one entry. The sample includes more than 25,000 distinct CDR3 sequences, about two thirds of them seen just once. Treatment given: roughly ten-day PBMC culture with coronavirus spike peptide pools or control peptides (ViraFEST assay). The antigens these receptors bind are not known. The sequencing here drew on CD4+ T cells from blood, cultured in vitro, taken after SARS-CoV-2 vaccination. These TCRs come from a human donor who received a COVID-19 vaccine.

This chain links TRBV2 with TRBJ2-5; D is perhaps TRBD1 (5 bases). V shed 1 base and J shed 5 bases, with 8 bases lying between them. CDR1 is SNHLY and CDR2 is FYNNEI in the germline V gene. The CDR3 sequence is 13 residues long. For the CDR3, the DNA is TGTGCCAGCAGTGAAGAGGGGCGTGAGACCCAGTACTTC. It is translated as CASSEEGRETQYF.

The chain joins TRBV6-1 to TRBJ2-7; D is perhaps TRBD2 (6 bases). CDR3 size: 16 residues. Germline CDR1 reads MNHNS; CDR2 reads SASEGT. V shed 6 bases and J shed 6 bases, with 24 bases lying between them. CDR3 bases: TGTGCCAGCAGGCTCGCCCCCGGGACTTACCAGCTCGAGCAGTACTTC. It specifies CASRLAPGTYQLEQYF.

This clonotype has just a few counts. The gene calls are TRBV30 and TRBJ1-1, with TRBD1 identical over 7 bases. Germline-derived CDR1 and CDR2 are GTSNPN and SVGIG (reference sequence). The CDR3 spans 16 residues. Trimming at V came to 1 base and at J to 2 bases, leaving 10 bases not matched to a gene. Written as DNA, the CDR3 is TGTGCCTGGAGTGGAGCCCGGGACAGACTAAACACTGAAGCTTTCTTT. It yields the protein CAWSGARDRLNTEAFF. The complete variable domain, with remaining parts taken from reference TRBV30 and TRBJ1-1, reads SQTIHQWPATLVQPVGSPLSLECTVEGTSNPNLYWYRQAAGRGLQLLFYSVGIGQISSEVPQNLSASRPQDRQFILSSKKLLLSDSGFYLCAWSGARDRLNTEAFFGQGTRLTVV.

The rearrangement uses TRBV20-1 and TRBJ2-1; D is possibly TRBD2 (6 bases). Trimming stripped 6 bases from V and 0 bases from J, with 15 bases between. Looked up from germline, CDR1 is DFQATT and CDR2 is SNEGSKA (reference sequence). CDR3 length equals 15 residues. This CDR3 reads CSARDGSLSYNEQFF. CDR3 DNA: TGCAGTGCGCGGGACGGGAGCCTCTCCTACAATGAGCAGTTCTTC.

CDR3 amino acids: CASSLRSGTLSYNEQFF. CDR3 DNA sequence: TGTGCCAGCAGCTTAAGGTCCGGGACACTTTCCTACAATGAGCAGTTCTTC. The chain employs TRBV7-6 and TRBJ2-1; D is perhaps TRBD1 (6 bases). The CDR3 covers 17 residues. The germline CDR1 and CDR2 sequences are SGHVS and FNYEAQ. V dropped 2 bases and J dropped 1 base, with 15 bases sitting between them. The whole variable domain, filled in from reference TRBV7-6 and TRBJ2-1, reads GAGVSQSPRYKVTKRGQDVALRCDPISGHVSLYWYRQALGQGPEFLTYFNYEAQQDKSGLPNDRFSAERPEGSISTLTIQRTEQRDSAMYRCASSLRSGTLSYNEQFFGPGTRLTVL.

The V call is TRBV19, the J call TRBJ1-1; D remains unclear. In germline, CDR1 is LNHDA, CDR2 SQIVND (reference sequence). The V gene lost 7 bases and the J gene lost 5 bases, with 8 bases spanning the gap. The CDR3 has 11 residues. The CDR3 protein is CASNMRTEAFF. DNA of the CDR3: TGTGCCAGTAATATGCGGACTGAAGCTTTCTTT.

This chain links TRBV5-4 with TRBJ2-3; 8 nucleotides line up with TRBD2. The ends lost 3 bases at V and 0 bases at J; junction bases unmatched: 6. Germline-derived CDR1 and CDR2 are SGHNT and YYREEE (reference sequence). This CDR3 spans 16 amino acids. In nucleotides, the CDR3 is TGTGCCAGCAGCTGGGCGGGGGGAGTTAGCACAGATACGCAGTATTTT. Translation gives CASSWAGGVSTDTQYF.

The chain carries TRBV6-1 and TRBJ2-1; tentative D call: TRBD1 (5 bases). Germline CDR1 reads MNHNS; CDR2 reads SASEGT. This CDR3 is built from 16 residues. With 7 bases removed from V and 6 bases from J, the gap between germline ends came to 22 bases. CDR3 sequence reads: CASKVHQAGLGNEQFF. The CDR3 coding sequence is TGTGCCAGCAAAGTCCATCAGGCAGGGTTGGGCAATGAGCAGTTCTTC.

CDR3 in DNA: TGTGCTAGTGGTTTGGTACGAGGGAATGGCTACACCTTC. Its protein is CASGLVRGNGYTF. The chain employs TRBV12-5 and TRBJ1-2; unclear D gene. The CDR3 sequence is 13 residues long. Germline V CDR1 and CDR2: LGHNT, FRNRAP. V was clipped by 0 bases and J by 6 bases, with 8 bases between them.

The table lists this clonotype with a count of one. The chain combines TRBV20-1 with TRBJ1-5, with 9 nucleotides matching TRBD1. V shed 6 bases, J shed 0 bases, and the junction held 12 bases outside the gene matches. In germline, CDR1 is DFQATT, CDR2 SNEGSKA (reference sequence). The CDR3 contains 17 residues. The DNA for the CDR3 is TGCAGTGCATTGGGACAGGGACCCTTGTATAGCAATCAGCCCCAGCATTTT. Translation gives CSALGQGPLYSNQPQHF.

The CDR3 sequence: CSAREPGQGLEKLFF. DNA for the CDR3: TGCAGTGCTAGAGAACCGGGACAGGGGTTGGAAAAACTGTTTTTT. This chain links TRBV20-1 with TRBJ1-4; 10 bases are a match to TRBD1. The CDR3 is made up of 15 amino acids. V was clipped by 0 bases and J by 8 bases; unmatched bases: 6. The germline V gene encodes CDR1 DFQATT and CDR2 SNEGSKA (reference sequence).

The gene calls are TRBV24-1 and TRBJ1-4, with D perhaps TRBD1 (5 bases). CDR1 and CDR2 (germline): KGHDR, SFDVKD. There are 13 residues in the CDR3. V lost 4 bases, J lost 7 bases, and 9 bases lay in between. Here the CDR3 reads CATSEGAGEKLFF. CDR3 nucleotides: TGTGCCACCAGTGAAGGGGCCGGTGAAAAACTGTTTTTT.

This chain joins TRBV14 and TRBJ2-7; 7 nucleotides agree with TRBD1. This CDR3 region has 13 residues. The trim removed 3 bases at V and 6 bases at J, leaving 5 bases unmatched. Germline-derived CDR1 and CDR2 are SGHDN and FVKESK. DNA for the CDR3: TGTGCCAGCAGCCATATAAACAGGGGCGAGCAGTACTTC. It specifies CASSHINRGEQYF. Variable domain in full (rest from reference TRBV14 and TRBJ2-7): EAGVTQFPSHSVIEKGQTVTLRCDPISGHDNLYWYRRVMGKEIKFLLHFVKESKQDESGMPNNRFLAERTGGTYSTLKVQPAELEDSGVYFCASSHINRGEQYFGPGTRLTVT.

This clonotype has more than one count but fewer than ten. The chain recombines TRBV20-1 with TRBJ1-2; 9 bases align to TRBD1. Germline V gene data show CDR1 as DFQATT and CDR2 as SNEGSKA (reference sequence). This CDR3 comprises 12 residues. Trimming at V came to 5 bases and at J to 4 bases, leaving 2 bases not matched to a gene. The CDR3 region has the DNA TGCAGTGCTGAGGGACAGGGCTATGGCTACACCTTC. The encoded protein is CSAEGQGYGYTF.

The V and J genes are TRBV5-8 and TRBJ2-7; 7 bases map to TRBD1. With 2 bases clipped from V and 2 bases from J, the junction kept 4 bases outside the gene matches. This CDR3 has 14 residues. Germline loops: CDR1 SGHTS, CDR2 YDEGEE. The chain's CDR3 is CASSFGQETYEQYF. The CDR3, as DNA: TGTGCCAGCAGCTTCGGACAGGAGACCTACGAGCAGTACTTC. The full variable domain, its missing parts supplied by reference TRBV5-8 and TRBJ2-7, is EAGVTQSPTHLIKTRGQQATLRCSPISGHTSVYWYQQALGLGLQFLLWYDEGEERNRGNFPPRFSGRQFPNYSSELNVNALELEDSALYLCASSFGQETYEQYFGPGTRLTVT.

The chain combines TRBV12-3 or TRBV12-4 with TRBJ2-5; D might be TRBD1 (6 bases). CDR3 length: 13 amino acids. Trimming stripped 6 bases from V and 3 bases from J, with 11 bases between. CDR3 DNA: TGTGCCAGCAGCCTCGGACAGAAAGAGACCCAGTACTTC. This translates into CASSLGQKETQYF.

V usage is TRBV2 and J usage is TRBJ1-2; possible D gene TRBD1, 6 bases. The CDR3 loop spans 14 amino acids. Germline V gene data show CDR1 as SNHLY and CDR2 as FYNNEI. The ends were cut back, 9 bases at V and 2 bases at J, with 16 bases in the middle. CDR3 sequence reads: CARDRGRGNYGYTF. Here the CDR3 DNA reads TGTGCCAGAGACCGTGGCAGGGGCAACTATGGCTACACCTTC.

The chain employs TRBV19 and TRBJ1-5; 10 bases fit TRBD1. This CDR3 is 17 amino acids long. V was clipped by 7 bases and J by 10 bases; unmatched bases: 19. Germline CDR1 and CDR2: LNHDA and SQIVND (reference sequence). CDR3 coding DNA: TGTGCCAGTACCCCGATCCTCAGACAGGGGGCTTTCATTCCCCAGCATTTT. Encoded protein: CASTPILRQGAFIPQHF.

The chain links TRBV7-2 to TRBJ2-5; 7 bases are shared with TRBD2. The CDR3 is 13 amino acids. Germline CDR1 SGHTA, CDR2 FQGNSA. The trim removed 8 bases at V and 1 base at J, leaving 4 bases unmatched. CDR3 sequence reads: CASGGRVQETQYF. DNA for the CDR3: TGTGCCAGCGGGGGGAGGGTCCAAGAGACCCAGTACTTC.

This clonotype has only a few counts. This rearrangement joins TRBV12-3 or TRBV12-4 to TRBJ1-1, with TRBD1 as a possible D gene (5 bases). The length of the CDR3 is 14 residues. V was shortened by 2 bases and J by 1 base, with 8 bases between the two germline ends. CDR3 DNA sequence: TGTGCCAGCAGTTTACTGGGGGGGAACACTGAAGCTTTCTTT. This sequence encodes CASSLLGGNTEAFF.

This chain links TRBV4-2 with TRBJ2-2, with TRBD2 matching 9 bases. J lost 4 bases, V lost 5 bases, and 8 bases had no gene match. The CDR3 is made up of 16 amino acids. Germline V gene data show CDR1 as LGHNA and CDR2 as YNFKEQ. This chain's CDR3 is CASSFQTSGGTGELFF. CDR3 DNA sequence: TGTGCCAGCAGCTTCCAGACTAGCGGCGGCACCGGGGAGCTGTTTTTT.

The chain combines TRBV11-1 with TRBJ2-2, with 8 bases matching TRBD1. CDR1 is SGHAT, CDR2 FQDESV, per germline (reference sequence). V gave up 6 bases and J gave up 6 bases; unmatched junction bases: 6. The CDR3 totals 14 residues. The CDR3 spells CASSRRGRAGELFF. The CDR3 DNA follows: TGTGCCAGCAGTCGCAGGGGGCGCGCCGGGGAGCTGTTTTTT. The full variable domain, with the rest looked up from reference TRBV11-1 and TRBJ2-2, is EAEVAQSPRYKITEKSQAVAFWCDPISGHATLYWYRQILGQGPELLVQFQDESVVDDSQLPKDRFSAERLKGVDSTLKIQPAELGDSAMYLCASSRRGRAGELFFGEGSRLTVL.

This clonotype has only a few counts. The chain recombines TRBV19 with TRBJ1-2; possibly TRBD1 for D (6 bases). The CDR3 length is 14 residues. The V gene lost 4 bases and the J gene lost 1 base, with 10 bases spanning the gap. Germline V gene data show CDR1 as LNHDA and CDR2 as SQIVND (reference sequence). Written as DNA, the CDR3 is TGTGCCAGTAGTACGGGACAAATTAACTATGGCTACACCTTC. Protein: CASSTGQINYGYTF.

This clonotype was detected only a few times. The DNA is left out, because the CDR3 cannot be placed on it with certainty; the CDR3 is given as TCRdb lists it. V is TRBV7-5 and J is TRBJ2-7; the table names TRBD2, a call not compared with the DNA. TRBV7-5 is reported as a pseudogene. The CDR3 extends over 22 residues, inclusive of both ends. The chain's CDR3 is CISVSEAKEPRLAGGPISEQYF.

The chain couples TRBV12-3 or TRBV12-4 to TRBJ1-3; D gene uncertain. The V end lost 6 bases, the J end lost 0 bases, and 9 bases lay between the germline ends. The length of the CDR3 is 14 residues. As DNA, the CDR3 is TGTGCCAGCAGCTCTGACGGCTCTGGAAACACCATATATTTT. It is translated as CASSSDGSGNTIYF.

The gene calls are TRBV7-2 and TRBJ2-2; 9 nucleotides line up with TRBD1. J was trimmed by 1 base and V by 5 bases; bases with no gene match: 11. There are 18 residues in the CDR3. Germline CDR1 is SGHTA and CDR2 is FQGNSA. For the CDR3, the DNA is TGTGCCAGCAGCCTCCGGGACAGGGCCCTCGTGAACACCGGGGAGCTGTTTTTT. It is translated as CASSLRDRALVNTGELFF.

V and J are TRBV20-1 and TRBJ2-6, with D possibly being TRBD1 or TRBD2 (7 bases each). Per the germline V gene, CDR1 is DFQATT and CDR2 is SNEGSKA (reference sequence). The CDR3 runs to 18 residues. V lost 0 bases and J lost 0, with 15 bases in between. This CDR3 reads CSARDLGGGGSGANVLTF. The CDR3 nucleotides are TGCAGTGCTAGAGATTTGGGAGGGGGCGGCTCTGGGGCCAACGTCCTGACTTTC.

The genes are TRBV19 and TRBJ1-1; D ambiguous. Germline CDR1 reads LNHDA; CDR2 reads SQIVND (reference sequence). Trimming took 1 base from V and 2 from J, leaving 11 bases between them. This CDR3 spans 15 amino acids. CDR3 DNA sequence: TGTGCCAGTAGTATAGGTACAGTAACTAACACTGAAGCTTTCTTT. The encoded protein is CASSIGTVTNTEAFF.

This chain links TRBV9 with TRBJ1-2; D gene unclear. The V gene lost 0 bases and the J gene lost 11 bases, with 14 bases spanning the gap. The CDR3 totals 13 residues. CDR1 and CDR2 (germline): SGDLS, YYNGEE. CDR3 sequence: CASSVDFKGPYTF. As DNA, the CDR3 is TGTGCCAGCAGCGTAGATTTTAAGGGCCCTTACACCTTC. The full variable domain, its missing parts supplied by reference TRBV9 and TRBJ1-2, is DSGVTQTPKHLITATGQRVTLRCSPRSGDLSVYWYQQSLDQGLQFLIQYYNGEERAKGNILERFSAQQFPDLHSELNLSSLELGDSALYFCASSVDFKGPYTFGSGTRLTVV.

V and J are TRBV2 and TRBJ1-2; D ambiguous. CDR3 size: 15 residues. Germline V lookup: CDR1 SNHLY, CDR2 FYNNEI. Trimming took off 6 bases at V and 0 bases at J, with 14 bases between the two ends. CDR3 loop: CASRDGRGTNYGYTF. The CDR3 DNA sequence: TGTGCCAGCAGAGATGGACGGGGAACTAACTATGGCTACACCTTC.